This T cell receptor (beta chain) was retrieved from a study of Graves' ophthalmopathy and Graves' hyperthyroidism. In germline, CDR1 is KGHDR, CDR2 SFDVKD. The CDR3 length is 16 residues. V lost 4 bases and J 3 bases, leaving 17 bases between the germline ends. Investigators amplified TCR beta CDR3 regions from RNA transcripts. First-round RT-PCR with HTBI primers preceded a second-round multiplex PCR. One entry per CDR3 protein results from TCRdb running MiXCR on the multiplex PCR reads. This table holds around 400,000 distinct CDR3 sequences, about a sixth found once. This clonotype was detected ten times or more.

What was sequenced was peripheral blood. The chain employs TRBV24-1 and TRBJ2-5; D tentatively reads TRBD1 or TRBD2 (5 bases each). The receptor comes from a woman aged 18-30 years with Graves' ophthalmopathy. This chain's CDR3 is CATSDPRPGAKETQYF. The CDR3 DNA reads TGTGCCACCAGTGACCCCCGTCCCGGGGCGAAAGAGACCCAGTACTTC.